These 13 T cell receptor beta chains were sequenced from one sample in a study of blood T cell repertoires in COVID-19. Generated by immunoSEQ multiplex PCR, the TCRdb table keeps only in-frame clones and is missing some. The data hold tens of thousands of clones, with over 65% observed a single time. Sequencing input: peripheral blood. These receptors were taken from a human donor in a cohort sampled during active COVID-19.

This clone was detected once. CDR3 bases: TGTGCCAGCACTTTAGCGGGAGGACCTTATACGCAGTATTTT. Its translation is CASTLAGGPYTQYF. V gene TRBV6-6 combines with J gene TRBJ2-3; 10 bases line up with TRBD2. This CDR3 is built from 14 residues. The junction had 8 bases not matched to a gene; V was cut back by 7 bases and J by 7 bases. The V gene's germline CDR1 is MNHNY and CDR2 SVGAGI (reference sequence).

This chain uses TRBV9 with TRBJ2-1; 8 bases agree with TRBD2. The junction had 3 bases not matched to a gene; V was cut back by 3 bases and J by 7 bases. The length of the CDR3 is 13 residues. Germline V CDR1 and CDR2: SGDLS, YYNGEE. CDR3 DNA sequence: TGTGCCAGCAGCGCGGGGGGGTTGAATGAGCAGTTCTTC. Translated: CASSAGGLNEQFF.

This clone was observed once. This CDR3 is CASGWGRRGRGNEQFF. CDR3 bases: TGTGCTAGTGGCTGGGGGCGAAGGGGACGTGGGAATGAGCAGTTCTTC. The chain is built from TRBV12-5 and TRBJ2-1; possibly TRBD1 for D (6 bases). Germline CDR1 is LGHNT and CDR2 is FRNRAP. V was clipped by 6 bases and J by 7 bases, with 22 bases between them. This CDR3 region has 16 residues.

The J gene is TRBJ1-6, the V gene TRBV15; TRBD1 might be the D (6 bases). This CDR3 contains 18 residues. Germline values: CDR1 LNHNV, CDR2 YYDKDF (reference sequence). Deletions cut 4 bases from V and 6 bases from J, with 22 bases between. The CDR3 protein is CATSTDRMGAKINSPLHF. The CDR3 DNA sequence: TGTGCCACCAGCACCGACAGGATGGGGGCGAAGATTAATTCACCCCTCCACTTT.

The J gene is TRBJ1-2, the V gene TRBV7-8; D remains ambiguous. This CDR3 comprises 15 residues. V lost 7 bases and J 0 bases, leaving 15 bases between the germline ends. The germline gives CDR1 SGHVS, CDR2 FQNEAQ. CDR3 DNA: TGTGCCAGCAACCCTGATGGTAACTCTAACTATGGCTACACCTTC. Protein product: CASNPDGNSNYGYTF.

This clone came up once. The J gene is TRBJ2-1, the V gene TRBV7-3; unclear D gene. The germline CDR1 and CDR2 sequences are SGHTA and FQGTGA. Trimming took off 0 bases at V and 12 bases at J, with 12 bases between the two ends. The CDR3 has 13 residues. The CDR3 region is CASSLTSETGQFF. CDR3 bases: TGTGCCAGCAGCTTAACGAGCGAGACGGGGCAGTTCTTC.

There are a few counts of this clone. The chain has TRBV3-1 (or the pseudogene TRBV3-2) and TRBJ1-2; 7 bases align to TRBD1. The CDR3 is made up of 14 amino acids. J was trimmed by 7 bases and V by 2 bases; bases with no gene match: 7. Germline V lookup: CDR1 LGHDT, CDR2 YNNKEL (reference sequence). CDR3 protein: CASSQRQGLFGYTF. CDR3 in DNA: TGTGCCAGCAGCCAAAGACAGGGCCTATTTGGCTACACCTTC.

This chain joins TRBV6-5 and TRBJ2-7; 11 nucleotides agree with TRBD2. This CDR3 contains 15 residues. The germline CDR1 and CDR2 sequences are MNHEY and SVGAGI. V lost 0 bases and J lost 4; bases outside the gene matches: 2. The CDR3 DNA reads TGTGCCAGCAGTTACTCAACTAGCGGGGGATACGAGCAGTACTTC. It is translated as CASSYSTSGGYEQYF.

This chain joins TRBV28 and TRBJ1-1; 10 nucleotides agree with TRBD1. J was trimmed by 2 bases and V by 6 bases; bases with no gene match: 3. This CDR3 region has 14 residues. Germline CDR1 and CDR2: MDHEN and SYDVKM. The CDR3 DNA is TGTGCCAGCAGGATGACAGGGGGCAACACTGAAGCTTTCTTT. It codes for CASRMTGGNTEAFF.

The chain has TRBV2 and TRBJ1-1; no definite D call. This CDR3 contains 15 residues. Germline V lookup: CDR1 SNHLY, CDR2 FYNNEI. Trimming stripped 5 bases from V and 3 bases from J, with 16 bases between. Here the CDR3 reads CASSKSPPRYTEAFF. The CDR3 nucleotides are TGTGCCAGCAGTAAAAGCCCCCCGAGGTACACTGAAGCTTTCTTT.

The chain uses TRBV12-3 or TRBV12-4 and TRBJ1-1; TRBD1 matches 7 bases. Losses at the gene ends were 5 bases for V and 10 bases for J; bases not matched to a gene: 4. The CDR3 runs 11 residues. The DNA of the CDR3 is TGTGCCAGCAGTAACAGGGGTATAGCTTTCTTT. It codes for CASSNRGIAFF.

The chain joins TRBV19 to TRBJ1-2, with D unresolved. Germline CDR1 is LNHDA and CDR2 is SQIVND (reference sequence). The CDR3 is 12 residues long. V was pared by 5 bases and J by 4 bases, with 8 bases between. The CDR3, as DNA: TGTGCCAGTAGTCGACAAGGCTATGGCTACACCTTC. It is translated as CASSRQGYGYTF.

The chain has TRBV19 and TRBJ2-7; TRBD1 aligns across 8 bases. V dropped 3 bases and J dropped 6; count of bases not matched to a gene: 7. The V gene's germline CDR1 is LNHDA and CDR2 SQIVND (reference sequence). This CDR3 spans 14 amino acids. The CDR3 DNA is TGTGCCAGTAGTATTAGGACAGGGCGGACCGAGCAGTACTTC. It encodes CASSIRTGRTEQYF. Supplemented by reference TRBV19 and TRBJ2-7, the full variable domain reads DGGITQSPKYLFRKEGQNVTLSCEQNLNHDAMYWYRQDPGQGLRLIYYSQIVNDFQKGDIAEGYSVSREKKESFPLTVTSAQKNPTAFYLCASSIRTGRTEQYFGPGTRLTVT.